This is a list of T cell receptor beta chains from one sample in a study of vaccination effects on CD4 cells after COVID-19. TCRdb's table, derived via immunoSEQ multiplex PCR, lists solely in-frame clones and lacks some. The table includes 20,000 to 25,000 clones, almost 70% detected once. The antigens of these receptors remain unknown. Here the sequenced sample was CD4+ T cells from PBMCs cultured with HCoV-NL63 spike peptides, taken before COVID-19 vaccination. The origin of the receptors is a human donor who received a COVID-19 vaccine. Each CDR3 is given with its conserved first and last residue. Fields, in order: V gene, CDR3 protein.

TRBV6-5 CASRSSYEQYF
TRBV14 CASSLRGEGLVREQFF
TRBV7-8 CASSLDRDQPQHF
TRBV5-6 CASSLESRYYEQYF
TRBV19 CASSTGGQETQYF
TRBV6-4 CASSDSVRGTTEAFF
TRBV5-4 CASSLGGQTGNTIYF
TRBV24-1 CATSDGVMGQNNEQFF
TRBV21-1 CASSRLGDFIRLNNEQFF
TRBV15 CATSRDGGGYTF
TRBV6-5 CASLRLGAYNEQFF